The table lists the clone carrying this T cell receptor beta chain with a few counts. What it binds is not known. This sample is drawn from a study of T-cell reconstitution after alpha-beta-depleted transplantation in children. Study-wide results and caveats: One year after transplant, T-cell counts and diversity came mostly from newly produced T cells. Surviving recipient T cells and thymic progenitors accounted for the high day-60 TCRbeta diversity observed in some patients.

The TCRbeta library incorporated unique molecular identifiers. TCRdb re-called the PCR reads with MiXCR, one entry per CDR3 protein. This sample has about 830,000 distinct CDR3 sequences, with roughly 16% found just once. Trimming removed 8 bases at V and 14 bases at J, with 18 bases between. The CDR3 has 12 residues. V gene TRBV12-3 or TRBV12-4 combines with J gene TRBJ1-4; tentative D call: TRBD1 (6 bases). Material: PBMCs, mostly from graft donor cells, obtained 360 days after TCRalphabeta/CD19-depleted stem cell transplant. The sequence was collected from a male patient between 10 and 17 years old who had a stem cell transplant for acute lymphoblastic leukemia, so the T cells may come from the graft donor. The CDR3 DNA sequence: TGTGCCAGCGGCCGGGGGCTGGGTGAGCTGTTTTTT. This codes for CASGRGLGELFF.